Presented here are 17 T cell receptor beta chains from one specimen sequenced in a study of spatial heterogeneity in lung cancer. Noted time point: sample taken at primary tumor resection. TCRdb redid the calling of the 5' RACE reads with MiXCR, one entry per CDR3 protein. The sample records 12,000 to 15,000 distinct CDR3 sequences, 7.3% being singletons. Their recognized antigens are unknown. Notes on the study in general: Tumoral mutation counts were tracked by counts of expanded intratumoral alpha and beta TCRs.

The input for sequencing was lung tumor tissue, taken at surgery. The receptors originated from a male donor with early-stage non-small cell lung cancer.

This clonotype appeared many times. The gene calls are TRBV12-3 or TRBV12-4 and TRBJ2-7, with D unclear. Trimming stripped 6 bases from V and 1 base from J, with 13 bases between. This CDR3 spans 14 amino acids. CDR3 sequence (DNA): TGTGCCAGCAGACCGACGGCCGGATCCTACGAGCAGTACTTC. It codes for CASRPTAGSYEQYF.

In its sample, this clonotype was seen a few times. The J gene is TRBJ2-1, the V gene TRBV9; TRBD2 aligns across 8 bases. V was pared by 3 bases and J by 7 bases, with 9 bases of the junction left unmatched. The CDR3 covers 15 residues. Germline CDR1 and CDR2: SGDLS and YYNGEE. The CDR3 DNA follows: TGTGCCAGCAGCGGTGGAAGGGGACTAGTTAATGAGCAGTTCTTC. Translated, it gives CASSGGRGLVNEQFF.

This clonotype was observed at least ten times. This sequence joins TRBV5-1 and TRBJ1-5; TRBD1 might be the D (5 bases). The germline V and J ends were trimmed by 0 bases and 7 bases, with 11 bases remaining between them. The CDR3 runs to 14 residues. Germline V gene lookup returns CDR1 SGHRS and CDR2 YFSETQ. The CDR3 DNA is TGCGCCAGCAGCTTGGATTTGGGGGGACAGCCCCAGCATTTT. It encodes CASSLDLGGQPQHF.

About this clonotype: The germline gene is not matched at one end of the junction; a read error may be the cause. The V and J genes are TRBV5-1 and TRBJ2-5; D tentatively reads TRBD1 or TRBD2 (5 bases each). Germline V gene data show CDR1 as SGHRS and CDR2 as YFSETQ. CDR3 length: 14 residues. CDR3 in DNA: TGCGACAGCAGCTTGGATACGGGGCGAGAGACCCAGTACTTC. Protein: CDSSLDTGRETQYF.

This clonotype was observed a few times. The rearrangement joins TRBV5-1 to TRBJ1-1; no firm D call. The germline V and J ends were trimmed by 1 base and 0 bases, with 4 bases remaining between them. The CDR3 has 13 residues. Germline V gene sequence: CDR1 SGHRS, CDR2 YFSETQ. The CDR3 coding sequence is TGCGCCAGCAGCTTGTCAATGAACACTGAAGCTTTCTTT. This codes for CASSLSMNTEAFF. Supplemented by reference TRBV5-1 and TRBJ1-1, the full variable domain reads KAGVTQTPRYLIKTRGQQVTLSCSPISGHRSVSWYQQTPGQGLQFLFEYFSETQRNKGNFPGRFSGRQFSNSRSEMNVSTLELGDSALYLCASSLSMNTEAFFGQGTRLTVV.

This clonotype was picked up a small number of times. This rearrangement joins TRBV20-1 to TRBJ2-7; possible D gene TRBD2, 5 bases. Germline V lookup: CDR1 DFQATT, CDR2 SNEGSKA (reference sequence). The CDR3 length is 14 residues. V dropped 0 bases and J dropped 7 bases, with 16 bases sitting between them. Written as DNA, the CDR3 is TGCAGTGCTAGAGATGAGCGGCAGTTGGGAGAGCAGTACTTC. Protein sequence: CSARDERQLGEQYF.

V usage is TRBV7-9 and J usage is TRBJ1-2, with D unresolved. CDR3 length equals 11 residues. V was cut by 4 bases and J by 2 bases, with 2 bases left in between. Germline assignment: CDR1 SEHNR and CDR2 FQNEAQ (reference sequence). CDR3 nucleotides: TGTGCCAGCAGCTGCAACTATGGCTACACCTTC. This translates into CASSCNYGYTF.

This clonotype was recorded at least ten times. V and J are TRBV20-1 and TRBJ2-5; a possible D gene is TRBD1 (5 bases). Germline loops: CDR1 DFQATT, CDR2 SNEGSKA (reference sequence). The CDR3 contains 11 residues. V was trimmed by 7 bases and J by 0 bases, leaving 6 bases between them. The CDR3: CSGQHQETQYF. CDR3 nucleotide sequence: TGCAGTGGACAGCACCAAGAGACCCAGTACTTC.

This clonotype was seen only a few times. V and J are TRBV5-5 and TRBJ2-1; no firm D call. Per germline, CDR1 SGHKS and CDR2 YYEKEE (reference sequence). The CDR3 is made up of 16 amino acids. V was pared by 2 bases and J by 0 bases, with 12 bases between. CDR3 residues: CASSFLDDYSYNEQFF. The CDR3 bases are TGTGCCAGCAGCTTTTTAGACGATTACTCCTACAATGAGCAGTTCTTC.

This clonotype was seen at least ten times. The chain carries TRBV12-3 or TRBV12-4 and TRBJ2-4, with TRBD1 matching over 8 bases. This CDR3 comprises 15 residues. Losses at the gene ends were 3 bases for V and 3 bases for J; bases not matched to a gene: 4. CDR3 nucleotides: TGTGCCAGCAGTTTTCAGGGGGCGGGCAAAAACATTCAGTACTTC. Translation gives CASSFQGAGKNIQYF.

V gene TRBV5-4 combines with J gene TRBJ2-3; D gene uncertain. The CDR3 has 11 residues. V gave up 1 base and J gave up 6 bases, with 3 bases separating them. Per the germline V gene, CDR1 is SGHNT and CDR2 is YYREEE (reference sequence). For the CDR3, the DNA is TGTGCCAGCAGCTTGCTTGATACGCAGTATTTT. Amino acid sequence: CASSLLDTQYF. Together with reference TRBV5-4 and TRBJ2-3, the CDR3 gives the full variable domain: ETGVTQSPTHLIKTRGQQVTLRCSSQSGHNTVSWYQQALGQGPQFIFQYYREEENGRGNFPPRFSGLQFPNYSSELNVNALELDDSALYLCASSLLDTQYFGPGTRLTVL.

This clonotype was counted only a few times. The rearrangement links TRBV12-3 or TRBV12-4 to TRBJ2-7; 10 nucleotides align to TRBD2. V lost 6 bases to trimming and J lost 5 bases; unmatched junction nucleotides: 7. The CDR3 length is 14 residues. CDR3 sequence: CASSNLAGVDEQYF. The DNA for the CDR3 is TGTGCCAGCAGCAACCTAGCGGGAGTTGACGAGCAGTACTTC.

This clonotype occurred a few times. V usage is TRBV25-1 and J usage is TRBJ1-5; TRBD1 is a possible D gene (5 bases). The length of the CDR3 is 14 residues. Germline-derived CDR1 and CDR2 are MGHDK and SYGVNS. V was trimmed by 2 bases and J by 2 bases, leaving 7 bases between them. The CDR3 sequence is CASSEQTGNQPQHF. The CDR3 DNA sequence: TGTGCCAGCAGTGAACAGACAGGCAATCAGCCCCAGCATTTT.

This clonotype was detected only a few times. The genes are TRBV27 and TRBJ1-1; D uncertain. This CDR3 has 13 amino acids. CDR1 is MNHEY and CDR2 is SMNVEV in the germline V gene (reference sequence). Deletions cut 6 bases from V and 6 bases from J, with 14 bases between. The CDR3 reads CASSPSAKAEAFF. CDR3 nucleotide sequence: TGTGCCAGCAGCCCAAGCGCCAAGGCTGAAGCTTTCTTT.

This clonotype was seen only a few times. The chain is built from TRBV15 and TRBJ2-7, with D perhaps assigned TRBD1 or TRBD2 (5 bases each). The germline V gene encodes CDR1 LNHNV and CDR2 YYDKDF (reference sequence). The CDR3 has 15 residues. The germline V and J ends were trimmed by 2 bases and 2 bases, with 13 bases remaining between them. The CDR3 spells CATSRWGPNTYEQYF. The CDR3, as DNA: TGTGCCACCAGCAGATGGGGACCCAACACCTACGAGCAGTACTTC.

This clonotype was counted between two and nine times. V and J are TRBV29-1 and TRBJ2-4, with 10 bases matching TRBD2. With V trimmed by 7 bases and J by 9 bases, 12 bases remained unmatched. CDR3 size: 14 residues. Germline V gene data show CDR1 as SQVTM and CDR2 as ANQGSEA. The CDR3, as DNA: TGCAGCGCCGAACCTAGCGGGAGAAGTGGCATTCAGTACTTC. It yields the protein CSAEPSGRSGIQYF.

This clonotype came up many times. The rearrangement uses TRBV18 and TRBJ2-2; the D is unclear. Deletions cut 3 bases from V and 6 bases from J, with 8 bases between. The CDR3 is made up of 13 amino acids. Germline-derived CDR1 and CDR2 are KGHSH and LQKENI. The CDR3 loop is CASSPRVSGELFF. CDR3 bases: TGTGCCAGCTCACCTCGGGTTTCCGGGGAGCTGTTTTTT.